The clone carrying this TCR beta chain has a single count. The data were taken from a study of blood T cell repertoires in COVID-19. Study-level background: COVID-19 samples, acute and convalescent, were from the United States, Italy and Spain. PBMCs, B-cell-depleted T cells, or T cells were the source of the cDNA or gDNA that made up the material.

The germline gives CDR1 DFQATT, CDR2 SNEGSKA (reference sequence). The CDR3 runs to 14 residues. V was shortened by 3 bases and J by 5 bases, with 13 bases between the two germline ends. Enrolled during active infection, Seattle patients were then followed longitudinally. Measured with immunoSEQ multiplex PCR; TCRdb has only the in-frame clones, and not every one. In the table there are over 70,000 clones, approximately 85% of which are singletons. The chain is built from TRBV20-1 and TRBJ2-2, with D perhaps given as TRBD1 or TRBD2 (6 bases each). The sample consisted of peripheral blood. The origin of this receptor is a man between 60 and 70 years old with COVID-19, enrolled during active disease. The CDR3 protein is CSASEGGWTGELFF. CDR3 bases: TGCAGTGCTAGTGAGGGGGGATGGACCGGGGAGCTGTTTTTT.